The 9 T cell receptor beta chains below come from one sample, sequenced in a study of radiation and T cells in renal cell carcinoma (dated by TCRdb to 2019 to 2021). The time point tag for this specimen amounts to: blood 4 weeks post-SBRT, at nephrectomy. What the treatment or condition label conveys for this sample: 15 Gy SBRT to primary tumor, nephrectomy 4 weeks later. Receptors were amplified or captured by the immunoSEQ multiplex PCR assay. The source is immuneACCESS, and TCRdb retained only in-frame sequences with V and J called. Part of the clones is not carried over; for the studies checked, unresolved V genes explain less than half of this, and the remainder is unexplained. The sample table shows under 100,000 clones, and 75% to 85% are seen once. Of the sample, under 8.5% is held by the ten largest clones. Sequencing used blood, obtained from a patient whose treatment included radiotherapy and nephrectomy. Receptors were obtained from a man aged 60 to 75 with renal cell carcinoma.

J is TRBJ2-2 and V is TRBV5-6, with 7 bases aligning to TRBD2. Germline values: CDR1 SGHDT, CDR2 YYEEEE. The CDR3 has 15 residues. The J segment lost 6 bases and the V segment lost 4 bases, leaving 9 bases of the junction unmatched. The CDR3 spells CASSRPGLPSGELFF. The CDR3 coding sequence is TGTGCCAGCAGCCGGCCGGGACTACCCTCCGGGGAGCTGTTTTTT.

The chain is built from TRBV5-6 and TRBJ1-2, with D possibly matching TRBD1 (6 bases). The ends were cut back, 2 bases at V and 4 bases at J, with 12 bases in the middle. The CDR3 consists of 14 residues. Germline V gives CDR1 SGHDT, CDR2 YYEEEE. The CDR3 loop reads CASSFGGRFYGYTF. CDR3 sequence (DNA): TGTGCCAGCAGCTTTGGGGGGCGCTTCTATGGCTACACCTTC. The whole variable domain, remainder taken from reference TRBV5-6 and TRBJ1-2, is DAGVTQSPTHLIKTRGQQVTLRCSPKSGHDTVSWYQQALGQGPQFIFQYYEEEERQRGNFPDRFSGHQFPNYSSELNVNALLLGDSALYLCASSFGGRFYGYTFGSGTRLTVV.

This rearrangement joins TRBV5-1 to TRBJ2-4; TRBD2 matches at 8 bases. Trimming at V came to 3 bases and at J to 7 bases, leaving 15 bases not matched to a gene. This CDR3 region has 17 residues. Germline CDR1 SGHRS, CDR2 YFSETQ. The CDR3 bases are TGCGCCAGCAGCTCCCCCGGTAGCGGGGCAGAGGGGAACATTCAGTACTTC. It codes for CASSSPGSGAEGNIQYF.

The CDR3, as DNA: TGTGCCAGCAGCTCCGAGGGGGGGAGCAATCAGCCCCAGCATTTT. This codes for CASSSEGGSNQPQHF. This rearrangement joins TRBV7-2 to TRBJ1-5; possibly TRBD1 for D (6 bases). The CDR3 has 15 residues. With 4 bases removed from V and 1 base from J, the gap between germline ends came to 11 bases. Germline assignment: CDR1 SGHTA and CDR2 FQGNSA.

V gene TRBV27 combines with J gene TRBJ1-3; a possible D gene is TRBD1 (5 bases). Trimming stripped 4 bases from V and 0 bases from J, with 19 bases between. The CDR3 loop spans 18 amino acids. CDR1 and CDR2 from the germline V gene are MNHEY and SMNVEV (reference sequence). CDR3 residues: CASSSRGGPGLSGNTIYF. The CDR3 DNA is TGTGCCAGCAGTTCAAGGGGAGGCCCGGGCCTCTCTGGAAACACCATATATTTT.

The sample holds a few counts of this clone. The CDR3 region has the DNA TGTGCCAGCAGAAGCTTCAGGGGAAGGGTTATGAACACTGAAGCTTTCTTT. Translated, it gives CASRSFRGRVMNTEAFF. V and J are TRBV28 and TRBJ1-1, with D possibly TRBD1 on 6 matching bases. The CDR3 totals 17 residues. Looked up from germline, CDR1 is MDHEN and CDR2 is SYDVKM. Trimming removed 6 bases from V and 0 bases from J, with 20 bases in between. The whole variable domain, remainder taken from reference TRBV28 and TRBJ1-1, is DVKVTQSSRYLVKRTGEKVFLECVQDMDHENMFWYRQDPGLGLRLIYFSYDVKMKEKGDIPEGYSVSREKKERFSLILESASTNQTSMYLCASRSFRGRVMNTEAFFGQGTRLTVV.

This chain connects TRBV30 to TRBJ2-4, with TRBD2 matching 9 bases. This CDR3 comprises 15 residues. The V segment lost 2 bases and the J segment 4 bases; nucleotides outside the gene matches: 6. The germline V gene encodes CDR1 GTSNPN and CDR2 SVGIG (reference sequence). The CDR3 loop reads CAWSWASGNKNIQYF. As DNA, the CDR3 is TGTGCCTGGAGTTGGGCTAGCGGGAATAAAAACATTCAGTACTTC.

V is TRBV29-1 and J is TRBJ1-2; 9 bases agree with TRBD1. CDR3 size: 18 residues. Trimming took 3 bases from V and 0 from J; bases not matched to a gene: 14. Germline values: CDR1 SQVTM, CDR2 ANQGSEA. CDR3 sequence: CSVDINPGQGTTNYGYTF. DNA of the CDR3: TGCAGCGTTGATATAAACCCGGGACAGGGAACGACTAACTATGGCTACACCTTC.

This rearrangement joins TRBV7-8 to TRBJ1-4; no reliable D call. The CDR3 spans 14 residues. The germline V gene encodes CDR1 SGHVS and CDR2 FQNEAQ. V lost 4 bases and J lost 0, with 6 bases in between. CDR3 bases: TGTGCCAGCAGCTACGGAGCAACTAATGAAAAACTGTTTTTT. Protein sequence: CASSYGATNEKLFF. Full variable domain (missing parts from reference TRBV7-8 and TRBJ1-4): GAGVSQSPRYKVAKRGQDVALRCDPISGHVSLFWYQQALGQGPEFLTYFQNEAQLDKSGLPSDRFFAERPEGSVSTLKIQRTQQEDSAVYLCASSYGATNEKLFFGSGTQLSVL.